Below, 21 T cell receptor beta chains from the same sample are listed, as sequenced in a study of shared T cell receptors in the human thymus. Data came from immunoSEQ multiplex PCR; TCRdb stores just in-frame clones and leaves some out. This table has fewer than 700,000 clones, roughly 90% appearing once. The data were also submitted as part of a second study, on human thymus T cells.

The sequencing sample was made of thymocytes. The receptors derive from a boy in the first two years of life with a congenital heart defect.

This sequence joins TRBV4-3 and TRBJ2-1; D unclear. Germline-derived CDR1 and CDR2 are LGHNA and YSLEER. This CDR3 is 17 amino acids long. The V end lost 0 bases, the J end lost 0 bases, and 12 bases lay between the germline ends. The CDR3 nucleotides are TGCGCCAGCAGCCAAGATGGGTTAGCTAGCTCCTACAATGAGCAGTTCTTC. Protein product: CASSQDGLASSYNEQFF.

The gene calls are TRBV11-2 and TRBJ1-1; 11 bases agree with TRBD1. The CDR3 consists of 15 residues. The V and J ends lost 4 bases and 8 bases, in that order; junction bases with no gene match: 9. Germline lookup yields CDR1 SGHAT and CDR2 FQNNGV. CDR3: CASSWDRDRGLEAFF. DNA for the CDR3: TGTGCCAGCAGCTGGGACCGGGACAGGGGGTTGGAAGCTTTCTTT.

This CDR3 is CASSPSSVELAAGSYNEQFF. DNA for the CDR3: TGTGCCAGCAGCCCTAGTAGTGTTGAACTAGCGGCCGGCTCCTACAATGAGCAGTTCTTC. The chain carries TRBV9 and TRBJ2-1; 8 nucleotides line up with TRBD2. From germline, CDR1 is SGDLS and CDR2 YYNGEE. With 4 bases clipped from V and 0 bases from J, the junction kept 18 bases outside the gene matches. The CDR3 loop spans 20 amino acids.

The chain links TRBV10-3 to TRBJ2-5; D might be TRBD1 (5 bases). Germline CDR1 and CDR2: ENHRY and SYGVKD. This CDR3 spans 11 amino acids. Trimming cost V 4 bases and J 5 bases, with 5 bases left between them. CDR3 nucleotides: TGTGCCATCAGTGCAGGGGAGACCCAGTACTTC. Translating it yields CAISAGETQYF.

The J gene is TRBJ2-6, the V gene TRBV9, with D possibly matching TRBD1 (5 bases). V lost 3 bases and J lost 4, with 5 bases in between. The CDR3 consists of 13 residues. From germline, CDR1 is SGDLS and CDR2 YYNGEE. The CDR3 DNA reads as TGTGCCAGCAGCGAGGGGGGGGCCAACGTCCTGACTTTC. It specifies CASSEGGANVLTF.

The gene calls are TRBV19 and TRBJ2-1; 11 nucleotides match TRBD2. CDR1 LNHDA and CDR2 SQIVND come from the germline V gene (reference sequence). The CDR3 extends over 18 amino acids. Germline trimming cut 5 bases from V and 0 bases from J; bases unmatched to any gene: 9. The CDR3, as DNA: TGTGCCAGTAGTTCTCAGACTAGCGGGATGAGCTCCTACAATGAGCAGTTCTTC. It encodes CASSSQTSGMSSYNEQFF. Supplemented by reference TRBV19 and TRBJ2-1, the full variable domain reads DGGITQSPKYLFRKEGQNVTLSCEQNLNHDAMYWYRQDPGQGLRLIYYSQIVNDFQKGDIAEGYSVSREKKESFPLTVTSAQKNPTAFYLCASSSQTSGMSSYNEQFFGPGTRLTVL.

The rearrangement joins TRBV5-4 to TRBJ2-1; 9 nucleotides line up with TRBD2. J gave up 3 bases and V 3 bases, and 16 bases lay outside the gene matches. The germline CDR1 and CDR2 sequences are SGHNT and YYREEE (reference sequence). The CDR3 has 19 amino acids. In nucleotides, the CDR3 is TGTGCCAGCAGCTCGGACACTTTAGAGGCTAGCGGGGTCTACAATGAGCAGTTCTTC. It translates to CASSSDTLEASGVYNEQFF.

The chain uses TRBV7-8 and TRBJ2-2; 8 nucleotides match TRBD2. This CDR3 is 16 amino acids long. Germline trimming cut 7 bases from V and 6 bases from J; bases unmatched to any gene: 13. The V gene's germline CDR1 is SGHVS and CDR2 FQNEAQ. DNA of the CDR3: TGTGCCAGCAAAAGGCTTAGGCGGGAGGTAGCCGGGGAGCTGTTTTTT. This translates into CASKRLRREVAGELFF.

V is TRBV5-6 and J is TRBJ2-4, with 8 bases that match TRBD1. This CDR3 is built from 14 residues. The trim removed 4 bases at V and 1 base at J, leaving 1 base unmatched. Germline CDR1 SGHDT, CDR2 YYEEEE. CDR3 in DNA: TGTGCCAGCAGCGGGGACAGGGCCAAAAACATTCAGTACTTC. Encoded protein: CASSGDRAKNIQYF.

The gene calls are TRBV15 and TRBJ1-2; 7 nucleotides line up with TRBD1. Germline V gene data show CDR1 as LNHNV and CDR2 as YYDKDF (reference sequence). The ends lost 2 bases at V and 8 bases at J; junction bases unmatched: 8. The CDR3 loop spans 14 amino acids. CDR3 DNA sequence: TGTGCCACCAGCAGAACTACAGGGGCCCAGGGCTACACCTTC. This codes for CATSRTTGAQGYTF.

This chain links TRBV4-1 with TRBJ2-7, with a weak D call TRBD1 (6 bases). V lost 4 bases and J 1 base, leaving 17 bases between the germline ends. Germline V CDR1 and CDR2: MGHRA, YSYEKL. The CDR3 covers 16 residues. CDR3 amino acids: CASSRPDRSASYEQYF. For the CDR3, the DNA is TGCGCCAGCAGCCGACCCGACAGGTCCGCATCCTACGAGCAGTACTTC.

The J gene is TRBJ2-1, the V gene TRBV6-1; weak D call: TRBD2 (6 bases). Germline loops: CDR1 MNHNS, CDR2 SASEGT. Trimming cost V 4 bases and J 9 bases, with 10 bases left between them. This CDR3 is built from 12 residues. CDR3 region: CASSADYSEQFF. CDR3 DNA: TGTGCCAGCAGTGCGGACTACTCTGAGCAGTTCTTC.

The rearrangement joins TRBV13 to TRBJ2-1, with D perhaps matching TRBD1 (5 bases). CDR3 size: 17 residues. Per the germline V gene, CDR1 is PRHDT and CDR2 is FYEKMQ (reference sequence). V was trimmed by 0 bases and J by 6 bases, leaving 18 bases between them. The CDR3 region has the DNA TGTGCCAGCAGCTTAGGCCTAGGCCCAATGGGGCCCAATGAGCAGTTCTTC. It specifies CASSLGLGPMGPNEQFF.

The chain uses TRBV5-5 and TRBJ2-3; 9 bases align to TRBD1. The ends lost 3 bases at V and 4 bases at J; junction bases unmatched: 6. Germline V gene data show CDR1 as SGHKS and CDR2 as YYEKEE (reference sequence). The CDR3 totals 15 residues. The chain's CDR3 is CASSSGWDRADTQYF. In DNA, the CDR3 is TGTGCCAGCAGCTCCGGATGGGACAGGGCAGATACGCAGTATTTT.

The V call is TRBV4-1, the J call TRBJ1-3; no clear D. V gave up 4 bases and J gave up 0 bases, with 10 bases separating them. Germline CDR1 MGHRA, CDR2 YSYEKL. There are 15 residues in the CDR3. CDR3 DNA: TGCGCCAGCAGCCCCACCTCGGGCTCTGGAAACACCATATATTTT. It yields the protein CASSPTSGSGNTIYF.

The chain links TRBV5-1 to TRBJ2-7; 10 positions match TRBD1. Germline V gene sequence: CDR1 SGHRS, CDR2 YFSETQ. CDR3 length equals 15 residues. The ends lost 2 bases at V and 2 bases at J; junction bases unmatched: 4. The CDR3 here is CASSFGTGDTYEQYF. In DNA, the CDR3 is TGCGCCAGCAGCTTCGGGACAGGGGACACCTACGAGCAGTACTTC.

The gene calls are TRBV28 and TRBJ2-1; 12 bases agree with TRBD2. Germline V gene data show CDR1 as MDHEN and CDR2 as SYDVKM. The CDR3 is 18 residues long. Trimming at V came to 6 bases and at J to 8 bases, leaving 17 bases not matched to a gene. The CDR3 DNA follows: TGTGCCAGCAGGGGACCGAGGACTAGCGGGATACGGCTCGATGAGCAGTTCTTC. Encoded protein: CASRGPRTSGIRLDEQFF.

CDR3 amino acids: CASSQDHGGSCSYEQYF. CDR3 bases: TGTGCCAGCAGCCAAGATCACGGCGGGAGTTGTTCCTACGAGCAGTACTTC. The chain employs TRBV4-2 and TRBJ2-7; TRBD2 aligns across 7 bases. Germline V gene sequence: CDR1 LGHNA, CDR2 YNFKEQ. The CDR3 has 17 amino acids. The J segment lost 1 base and the V segment lost 0 bases, leaving 9 bases of the junction unmatched.

The V call is TRBV7-3, the J call TRBJ1-1; 9 bases line up with TRBD1. The V gene's germline CDR1 is SGHTA and CDR2 FQGTGA. The trim removed 5 bases at V and 6 bases at J, leaving 10 bases unmatched. The CDR3 has 15 amino acids. CDR3: CASSPTGGQVPEAFF. DNA for the CDR3: TGTGCCAGCAGCCCTACAGGGGGCCAAGTCCCTGAAGCTTTCTTT.

The rearrangement joins TRBV19 to TRBJ1-5; 7 bases agree with TRBD1. Germline V lookup: CDR1 LNHDA, CDR2 SQIVND (reference sequence). Trimming took 3 bases from V and 7 from J; bases not matched to a gene: 9. This CDR3 comprises 15 residues. In nucleotides, the CDR3 is TGTGCCAGTAGTATTCCCTGTGGCAGGGGGCAGCCCCAGCATTTT. It is translated as CASSIPCGRGQPQHF.

V and J are TRBV5-4 and TRBJ2-1, with 10 bases fitting TRBD2. The V gene end was trimmed by 6 bases and the J gene end by 8 bases; junction bases not matched to a gene: 11. The CDR3 has 15 amino acids. Germline lookup yields CDR1 SGHNT and CDR2 YYREEE (reference sequence). The CDR3 spells CASTNRASGRDEQFF. The CDR3 DNA reads as TGTGCCAGCACTAACAGGGCTAGCGGGAGAGATGAGCAGTTCTTC.